This entry features one TCR beta chain sequence. Its antigen remains unidentified. Per-nucleotide qualities are absent, and no much larger clonotype sits a single base away. TCR cDNA was synthesized by 5'RACE template switching, which introduced a universal primer site and unique molecular identifiers. cDNA synthesis was primed from both the TCR alpha and TCR beta constant segments. Libraries were amplified in two PCR steps, with sample barcodes and sequencing adapters added in the second step. Sequencing of the libraries was done on either Illumina HiSeq 2500 (2x100 bp) or NovaSeq (2x150 bp). The authors' analysis ran thus. Reads were demultiplexed and collapsed into UMI consensus sequences with MIGEC, and V(D)J alignment was performed with MiXCR. Using edgeR on replicate PBMC samples, clonotypes were called vaccine-responding if FDR was below 0.01 and the log2 fold change was above 5 up to day 15. CD4 or CD8 identity was assigned to each bulk clonotype according to whether the clonotype was present at higher abundance in the sequenced CD4 repertoire or the sequenced CD8 repertoire. TCRdb redid the processing of the public reads, applying fastp at Q25 and MiXCR, and retained in-frame beta chains. Rows matching on CDR3 protein sequence are summarized as one entry with the most common DNA and genes. The V and J calls come from TCRdb's annotation, not from the publication. The sample data list 400,000 or so distinct CDR3 sequences, and approximately 10% of these were observed just once. Together, the top ten hold roughly 18% of the sample.

The treatment or condition tag for this specimen amounts to: live attenuated yellow fever vaccine strain. Two biological replicates of bulk PBMCs were collected at each blood-draw timepoint. PBMCs were isolated from peripheral blood using a standard Ficoll-Paque protocol. RNA was extracted with TriZol from bulk PBMCs, CD4 and CD8 fractions, and dextramer-positive and dextramer-negative fractions. The CDR3 goes from the cysteine to the phenylalanine over 15 residues. Of all the DNA, just the CDR3 is kept, 45 bases in frame from base 1. Deletion took 5 bases off V and 2 bases off J, with a span of 15 bases between the germline ends. The CDR1 and CDR2 encoded by the germline V gene are MNHNS and SASEGT. The source of the sample is a study of T cells after yellow fever vaccination (dated by TCRdb to about 2019). Regarding the study in general: The SMART-Seq v4 Ultra Low Input RNA kit was used to prepare libraries from fractions with low cell numbers. Two healthy male donors, one aged 18 to 30 and one aged 30 to 40 years, made up the cohort. To follow T-cell clones before and after primary and booster YFV17D yellow fever vaccination, bulk TCR alpha and beta repertoires were sequenced over time. Blood samples were taken at several timepoints before and after primary and secondary immunization, and bulk PBMC replicates and cell subsets were isolated. What the work shows at the level of the full study, not this receptor alone: Only a couple of donors were included in the study, so the extent to which the findings can be generalized is limited. A small fraction of clonotypes appeared in both the CD4 and CD8 compartments, likely as a result of convergent recombination. Computational filtering was required because FACS-sorted repertoires could contain abundant contaminating clonotypes from the bulk population. Most clones expanded after primary vaccination (almost 98% of CD4 and 88% of CD8) were re-detected after the booster, suggesting that broad memory maintenance occurred. Compared with the primary T-cell response, the secondary T-cell response was weaker but faster, peaking on day 5 rather than day 15.

The rearranged chain carries TRBV6-1 and TRBJ2-5, with no confidently assigned D gene. This sequence was found in a man between 18 and 29 years old who received the YFV17D yellow fever vaccine. The sample consisted of PBMCs, taken on the day of the first yellow fever vaccination. The DNA is as follows: TGTGCCAGCAGTCCCTTACTGACATCGCAAGAGACCCAGTACTTC. Translation gives CASSPLLTSQETQYF.